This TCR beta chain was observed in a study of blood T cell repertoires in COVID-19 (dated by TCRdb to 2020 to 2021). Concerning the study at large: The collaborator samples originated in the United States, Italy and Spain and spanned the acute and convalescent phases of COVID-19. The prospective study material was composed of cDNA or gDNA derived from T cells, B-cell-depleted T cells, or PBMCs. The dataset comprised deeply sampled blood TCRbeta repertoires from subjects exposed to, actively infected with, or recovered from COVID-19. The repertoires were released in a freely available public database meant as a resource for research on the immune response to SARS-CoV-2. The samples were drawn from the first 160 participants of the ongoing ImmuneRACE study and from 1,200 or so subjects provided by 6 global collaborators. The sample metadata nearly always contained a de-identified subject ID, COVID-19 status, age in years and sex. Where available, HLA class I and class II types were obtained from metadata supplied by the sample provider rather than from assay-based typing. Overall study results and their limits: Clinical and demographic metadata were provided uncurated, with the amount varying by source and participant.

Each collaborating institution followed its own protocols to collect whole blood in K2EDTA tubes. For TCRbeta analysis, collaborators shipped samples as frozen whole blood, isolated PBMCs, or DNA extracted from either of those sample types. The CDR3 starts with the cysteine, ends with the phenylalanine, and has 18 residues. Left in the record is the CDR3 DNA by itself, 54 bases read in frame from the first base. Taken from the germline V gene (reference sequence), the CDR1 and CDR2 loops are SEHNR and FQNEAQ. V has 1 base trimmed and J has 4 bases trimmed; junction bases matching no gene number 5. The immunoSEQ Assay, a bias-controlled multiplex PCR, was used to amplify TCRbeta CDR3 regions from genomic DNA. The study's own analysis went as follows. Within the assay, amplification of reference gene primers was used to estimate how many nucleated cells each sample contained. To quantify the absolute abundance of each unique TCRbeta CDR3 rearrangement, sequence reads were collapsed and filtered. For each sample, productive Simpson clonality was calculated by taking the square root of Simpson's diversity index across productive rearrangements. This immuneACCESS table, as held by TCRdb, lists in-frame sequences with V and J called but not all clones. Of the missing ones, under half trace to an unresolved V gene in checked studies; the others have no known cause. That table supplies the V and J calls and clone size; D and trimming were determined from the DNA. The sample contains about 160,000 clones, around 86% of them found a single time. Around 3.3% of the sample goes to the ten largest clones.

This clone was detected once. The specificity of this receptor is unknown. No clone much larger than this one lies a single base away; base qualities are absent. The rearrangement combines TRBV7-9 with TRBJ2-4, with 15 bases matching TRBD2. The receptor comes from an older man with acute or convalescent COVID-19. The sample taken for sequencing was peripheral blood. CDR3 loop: CASSLVVGTSGGKNIQYF. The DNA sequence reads TGTGCCAGCAGCTTAGTAGTCGGGACTAGCGGGGGGAAAAACATTCAGTACTTC.